One sample yielded the 20 T cell receptor beta chains listed below, sequenced in a study of blood T cell repertoires in COVID-19. The table came from immunoSEQ multiplex PCR; TCRdb's copy has only in-frame clones and leaves some out. The sample has a few hundred thousand clones, approximately 87% seen once. The specimen sequenced was PBMCs or T cells enriched from blood (not recorded which). These receptors all come from a woman aged 50 to 60 who had recovered from COVID-19.

The V and J genes are TRBV4-3 and TRBJ1-2; 7 bases align to TRBD1. Trimming took 2 bases from V and 8 from J; bases not matched to a gene: 17. This CDR3 has 17 amino acids. Germline-derived CDR1 and CDR2 are LGHNA and YSLEER. The CDR3: CASSQPGGKGWGGGYTF. In nucleotides, the CDR3 is TGCGCCAGCAGCCAACCAGGGGGAAAGGGATGGGGCGGCGGCTACACCTTC.

The genes are TRBV6-6 and TRBJ1-2; D is unresolved. This CDR3 comprises 14 residues. The germline V gene encodes CDR1 MNHNY and CDR2 SVGAGI (reference sequence). The germline V and J ends were trimmed by 6 bases and 8 bases, with 19 bases remaining between them. The CDR3 is CASSPRGLVDGYTF. Here the CDR3 DNA reads TGTGCCAGCAGCCCCCGGGGATTGGTTGACGGCTACACCTTC.

CDR3 in DNA: TGTGCCAGCAGCTTAGCGGGGGTAAATGAAAAACTGTTTTTT. Translating it yields CASSLAGVNEKLFF. V and J are TRBV11-2 and TRBJ1-4; tentatively, D is TRBD1 (5 bases). Germline V gene lookup returns CDR1 SGHAT and CDR2 FQNNGV. V was pared by 1 base and J by 5 bases, with 8 bases between. This CDR3 region has 14 residues.

The chain combines TRBV7-9 with TRBJ1-2; D is possibly TRBD1 (5 bases). With 2 bases removed from V and 8 bases from J, the gap between germline ends came to 12 bases. CDR1 and CDR2 from the germline V gene are SEHNR and FQNEAQ (reference sequence). CDR3 length: 13 residues. CDR3 sequence (DNA): TGTGCCAGCAGCTTATCGGGGGAGGAGGGCTACACCTTC. This codes for CASSLSGEEGYTF.

The CDR3 sequence is CASSPVGQGGNYGYTF. CDR3 DNA sequence: TGTGCCAGCAGCCCGGTAGGGCAGGGGGGAAACTATGGCTACACCTTC. The chain carries TRBV3-1 (or the pseudogene TRBV3-2) and TRBJ1-2; 7 bases are a match to TRBD1. The CDR3 covers 16 residues. The ends lost 4 bases at V and 2 bases at J; junction bases unmatched: 10. Germline CDR1 is LGHDT and CDR2 is YNNKEL (reference sequence).

This sequence joins TRBV28 and TRBJ1-5; unclear D gene. CDR1 MDHEN and CDR2 SYDVKM come from the germline V gene. The CDR3 is made up of 16 amino acids. Trimming pared 3 bases from V and 0 bases from J, leaving 12 bases between. The CDR3 reads CASSFRDPLSNQPQHF. CDR3 nucleotides: TGTGCCAGCAGTTTTCGGGATCCTCTTAGCAATCAGCCCCAGCATTTT.

The DNA for the CDR3 is TGCGCCAGCAGCTTGGGCGGGGCCGGGGAGCTGTTTTTT. Its protein is CASSLGGAGELFF. This chain uses TRBV5-1 with TRBJ2-2; possibly TRBD2 for D (6 bases). The V gene's germline CDR1 is SGHRS and CDR2 YFSETQ. The ends were cut back, 0 bases at V and 6 bases at J, with 6 bases in the middle. The CDR3 runs 13 residues.

This clone has more than one count but fewer than ten. The chain joins TRBV27 to TRBJ1-2; TRBD1 aligns across 8 bases. The CDR3 is made up of 15 amino acids. Germline values: CDR1 MNHEY, CDR2 SMNVEV (reference sequence). Unmatched junction bases numbered 15, after V lost 7 bases and J lost 8 bases. DNA of the CDR3: TGTGCCAGCAATACCCATCAGGGGGCATTAGGGGGCTACACCTTC. Translated: CASNTHQGALGGYTF.

The J gene is TRBJ1-1, the V gene TRBV2; D gene uncertain. Trimming took off 4 bases at V and 2 bases at J, with 11 bases between the two ends. Germline loops: CDR1 SNHLY, CDR2 FYNNEI. The CDR3 has 14 amino acids. CDR3 nucleotide sequence: TGTGCCAGCAGTGTCTCAGGATTCAACACTGAAGCTTTCTTT. It specifies CASSVSGFNTEAFF.

This chain connects TRBV3-1 (or the pseudogene TRBV3-2) to TRBJ1-1; 9 bases align to TRBD1. CDR1 is LGHDT and CDR2 is YNNKEL in the germline V gene (reference sequence). J lost 6 bases, V lost 5 bases, and 7 bases had no gene match. This CDR3 has 14 residues. The chain's CDR3 is CASSSRDRVSEAFF. The CDR3 bases are TGTGCCAGCAGCTCCCGGGACAGGGTCTCTGAAGCTTTCTTT.

CDR3: CASKTGALNTEAFF. The CDR3 DNA follows: TGTGCCAGCAAGACAGGGGCCCTGAACACTGAAGCTTTCTTT. The rearrangement joins TRBV18 to TRBJ1-1, with 8 positions matching TRBD1. The CDR3 is 14 residues long. Germline CDR1 reads KGHSH; CDR2 reads LQKENI. V trimming: 8 bases; J trimming: 0 bases; junction bases outside the gene matches: 5.

Comments on this clone: Other DNA sequences in this specimen translate into the identical CDR3. J is TRBJ1-2 and V is TRBV3-1 (or the pseudogene TRBV3-2); D is unclear. The germline CDR1 and CDR2 sequences are LGHDT and YNNKEL (reference sequence). V dropped 4 bases and J dropped 3 bases, with 9 bases sitting between them. CDR3 length: 13 amino acids. The CDR3 region is CASSPTKDYGYTF. In DNA, the CDR3 is TGTGCCAGCAGCCCTACTAAGGACTATGGCTACACCTTC.

The CDR3: CATSWAAYGYTF. CDR3 sequence (DNA): TGTGCCACCAGCTGGGCAGCCTATGGCTACACCTTC. The rearrangement joins TRBV12-3 or TRBV12-4 to TRBJ1-2; D not certain. V dropped 10 bases and J dropped 4 bases, with 13 bases sitting between them. The CDR3 loop spans 12 amino acids.

The rearrangement joins TRBV5-1 to TRBJ2-5, with D hard to call. The germline CDR1 and CDR2 sequences are SGHRS and YFSETQ. CDR3 length: 15 residues. V dropped 0 bases and J dropped 0 bases, with 9 bases sitting between them. The chain's CDR3 is CASSLGQVYQETQYF. In nucleotides, the CDR3 is TGCGCCAGCAGCTTGGGACAAGTGTACCAAGAGACCCAGTACTTC. The variable domain in full, completed from reference TRBV5-1 and TRBJ2-5, reads KAGVTQTPRYLIKTRGQQVTLSCSPISGHRSVSWYQQTPGQGLQFLFEYFSETQRNKGNFPGRFSGRQFSNSRSEMNVSTLELGDSALYLCASSLGQVYQETQYFGPGTRLLVL.

V gene TRBV4-1 combines with J gene TRBJ2-1, with a tentative D call TRBD2 (6 bases). Germline CDR1 MGHRA, CDR2 YSYEKL. The CDR3 is made up of 17 amino acids. Trimming took 2 bases from V and 0 from J, leaving 14 bases between them. The CDR3 DNA sequence: TGCGCCAGCAGCCAAAAATCTCGGGGGAGCTCCTACAATGAGCAGTTCTTC. Translation gives CASSQKSRGSSYNEQFF.

This chain links TRBV7-9 with TRBJ1-1; no definite D call. Germline values: CDR1 SEHNR, CDR2 FQNEAQ (reference sequence). CDR3 length: 15 amino acids. Trimming shortened V by 5 bases and J by 5 bases, and 18 bases separated the two germline ends. CDR3 coding DNA: TGTGCCAGCAGCCCGATCCCGGGTTGGTATACTGAAGCTTTCTTT. Translating gives CASSPIPGWYTEAFF. The whole variable domain, remainder taken from reference TRBV7-9 and TRBJ1-1, is DTGVSQNPRHKITKRGQNVTFRCDPISEHNRLYWYRQTLGQGPEFLTYFQNEAQLEKSRLLSDRFSAERPKGSFSTLEIQRTEQGDSAMYLCASSPIPGWYTEAFFGQGTRLTVV.

J is TRBJ1-1 and V is TRBV2, with D perhaps TRBD1 (6 bases). V was cut by 4 bases and J by 3 bases, with 12 bases left in between. The CDR3 totals 14 residues. Germline V gene lookup returns CDR1 SNHLY and CDR2 FYNNEI. CDR3 sequence (DNA): TGTGCCAGCAGTGCCGACCAGGGGTACACTGAAGCTTTCTTT. The encoded protein is CASSADQGYTEAFF.

V gene TRBV28 combines with J gene TRBJ2-7; 9 nucleotides line up with TRBD2. The germline CDR1 and CDR2 sequences are MDHEN and SYDVKM. The CDR3 consists of 13 residues. The ends lost 4 bases at V and 6 bases at J; junction bases unmatched: 4. CDR3 sequence reads: CASSSAGGAEQYF. As DNA, the CDR3 is TGTGCCAGCAGTTCCGCGGGAGGGGCCGAGCAGTACTTC.

The V call is TRBV19, the J call TRBJ1-5; possibly TRBD1 for D (5 bases). The germline V and J ends were trimmed by 4 bases and 5 bases, with 12 bases remaining between them. CDR1 and CDR2 (germline): LNHDA, SQIVND (reference sequence). CDR3 length: 14 residues. CDR3 loop: CASSTGEGDQPQHF. CDR3 bases: TGTGCCAGTAGTACGGGGGAGGGAGATCAGCCCCAGCATTTT.

The gene calls are TRBV3-1 (or the pseudogene TRBV3-2) and TRBJ1-6; no clear D gene. V was pared by 4 bases and J by 7 bases, with 8 bases between. CDR3 length equals 13 residues. Germline loops: CDR1 LGHDT, CDR2 YNNKEL (reference sequence). CDR3 loop: CASSLVSNSPLHF. In DNA form, the CDR3 reads TGTGCCAGCAGCCTCGTCTCGAATTCACCCCTCCACTTT.